This T cell receptor beta chain came from a study of blood T cell repertoires in COVID-19. On the study more broadly: The origin of the acute and convalescent COVID-19 samples was the United States, Italy and Spain. PBMCs, B-cell-depleted T cells, or T cells were the source of the cDNA or gDNA that made up the material.

The method was immunoSEQ multiplex PCR; TCRdb's version includes in-frame clones alone and lacks a portion of them. Among around 130,000 clones listed, roughly 85% were seen once. The V gene lost 5 bases and the J gene lost 5 bases, with 15 bases spanning the gap. Germline CDR1 reads SEHNR; CDR2 reads FQNEAQ (reference sequence). The CDR3 totals 14 residues. This sequence originates from a man in his forties or fifties with acute or convalescent COVID-19. Sequencing was performed on peripheral blood. The chain carries TRBV7-9 and TRBJ2-5; possible D gene TRBD1, 6 bases. Here the CDR3 reads CASSKQGQGETQYF. The CDR3 DNA follows: TGTGCCAGCAGCAAACAGGGTCAGGGGGAGACCCAGTACTTC.